This T cell receptor (beta chain) was identified during a study of CD8+ T cells in alopecia areata. Looked up from germline, CDR1 is GTSNPN and CDR2 is SVGIG (reference sequence). The CDR3 runs to 13 residues. V dropped 2 bases and J dropped 5; count of bases not matched to a gene: 3. This clone was observed a few times. As to treatment: oral pan-JAK inhibitor, 5-10 mg twice daily. Extracted from the samples, RNA was reverse transcribed into cDNA to serve as the sequencing template. Sequencing used immunoSEQ multiplex PCR; TCRdb keeps in-frame clones, though not all of them. In the table there are about 200,000 clones, 64% of which are singletons.

The chain has TRBV30 and TRBJ1-1; 9 positions agree with TRBD1. The sequence came from a human donor with alopecia areata. Sequencing used CD4+ T cells sorted from blood, obtained at week 4, from a patient treated with tofacitinib. The CDR3 region is CAWSKGQGTEAFF. CDR3 DNA: TGTGCCTGGAGTAAGGGACAGGGAACTGAAGCTTTCTTT.